This TCR beta chain appears in the sequencing data of a study of blood T cell repertoires in COVID-19. The wider study: Samples of COVID-19 (acute and convalescent) were obtained from the United States, Italy and Spain.

Per the original methods: The authors estimated nucleated cell counts from reference gene primer amplification. Sequencing used immunoSEQ multiplex PCR; TCRdb keeps in-frame clones, though not all of them. D and trimming come from the DNA, and the V and J calls and clone size come from that table. The repertoire has some 270,000 clones, roughly 85% of them found once; the top ten carry about 8.2%. V lost 0 bases to trimming and J lost 10 bases; unmatched junction nucleotides: 4. Germline V gene lookup returns CDR1 SGHAT and CDR2 FQNNGV. This CDR3 region has 15 residues. Ages ranged from about 18 to 89 years, with residence in 24 US areas. Researchers sorted participants into cohorts using their self-reported clinical history.

Sequencing was performed on PBMCs or T cells enriched from blood (not recorded which). The receptor was derived from a woman between 50 and 59 years old with acute COVID-19. This chain joins TRBV11-2 and TRBJ1-6; 9 bases match TRBD1. CDR3 amino acids: CASSLEQGARSPLHF. The CDR3 DNA reads TGTGCCAGCAGCTTAGAACAGGGGGCAAGGTCACCCCTCCACTTT.